This T cell receptor beta chain was retrieved from a study of regulatory T cells in long-lasting Graves disease. The time point was: newly diagnosed GD, antithyroid drugs for less than 3 months. Generation of the TCR library employed RNA extracted from PBMCs. The V segment lost 2 bases and the J segment 1 base; nucleotides outside the gene matches: 10. The CDR3 consists of 18 residues. Germline loops: CDR1 KGHDR, CDR2 SFDVKD. Arm-PCR with iRepertoire HTBI primers amplified the CDR3 regions for these TCR beta libraries. One entry per CDR3 protein, called by TCRdb with MiXCR from the multiplex PCR reads. The data contain approximately 440,000 distinct CDR3 sequences, around 15% of them singletons. At least ten counts were recorded for this clonotype. These sequences were also reported in another study, on T cells in Graves' hyperthyroidism and ophthalmopathy.

The starting material was peripheral blood mononuclear cells (PBMCs), obtained at new diagnosis, from a patient treated with antithyroid drugs. The sequence came from a man aged 35 to 55 with Graves disease. The genes are TRBV24-1 and TRBJ2-1; 7 positions match TRBD1. The CDR3 loop reads CATSDSNDRAQSYNEQFF. The CDR3, as DNA: TGTGCCACCAGTGATTCGAACGACAGGGCCCAGTCCTACAATGAGCAGTTCTTC.